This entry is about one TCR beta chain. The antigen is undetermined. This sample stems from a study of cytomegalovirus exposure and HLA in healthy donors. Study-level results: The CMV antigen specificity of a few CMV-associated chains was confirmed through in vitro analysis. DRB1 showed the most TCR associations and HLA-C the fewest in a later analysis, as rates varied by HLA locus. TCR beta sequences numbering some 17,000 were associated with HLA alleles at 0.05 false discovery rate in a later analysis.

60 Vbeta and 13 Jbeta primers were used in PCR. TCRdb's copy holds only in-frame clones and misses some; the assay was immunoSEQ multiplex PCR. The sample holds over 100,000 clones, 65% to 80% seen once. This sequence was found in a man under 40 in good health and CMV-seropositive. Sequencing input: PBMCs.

In nucleotides, the CDR3 is TGTGCCAGCAGCCGTACAGATACGCAGTATTTT. As protein: CASSRTDTQYF. The chain carries TRBV11-1 and TRBJ2-3; D uncertain. The CDR3 spans 11 residues. Per the germline V gene, CDR1 is SGHAT and CDR2 is FQDESV (reference sequence). With 5 bases removed from V and 3 bases from J, the gap between germline ends came to 3 bases.